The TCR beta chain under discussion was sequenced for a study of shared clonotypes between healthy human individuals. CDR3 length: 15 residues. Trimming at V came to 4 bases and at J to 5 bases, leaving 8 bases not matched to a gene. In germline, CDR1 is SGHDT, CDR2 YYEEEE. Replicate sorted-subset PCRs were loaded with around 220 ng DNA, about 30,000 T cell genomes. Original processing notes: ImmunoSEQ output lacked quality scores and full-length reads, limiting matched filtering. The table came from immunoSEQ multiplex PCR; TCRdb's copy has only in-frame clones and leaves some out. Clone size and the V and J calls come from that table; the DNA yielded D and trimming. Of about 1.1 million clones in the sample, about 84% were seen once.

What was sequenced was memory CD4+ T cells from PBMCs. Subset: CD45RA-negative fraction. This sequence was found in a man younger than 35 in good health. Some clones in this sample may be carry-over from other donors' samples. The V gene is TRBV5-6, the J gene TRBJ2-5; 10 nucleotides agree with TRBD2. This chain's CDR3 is CASSTPSGSGETQYF. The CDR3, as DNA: TGTGCCAGCAGCACCCCTAGCGGGAGTGGGGAGACCCAGTACTTC.